Shown below are 30 T cell receptor beta chains from a single sample sequenced in a study of graft-versus-host responses after intestinal transplantation. These receptors are not linked to any known antigen. Clones were sequenced by immunoSEQ multiplex PCR, and TCRdb holds only the in-frame ones, with some missing. The sample includes about 88,000 clones, approximately 90% of them seen just once. Specimen: unstimulated CD4+ T cells sorted from spleen or lymph node cells, collected before transplant. The receptor source for this set is a human donor who was the organ donor for an intestinal transplant.

The chain has TRBV7-9 and TRBJ1-6; D is possibly TRBD1 (6 bases). The CDR3 contains 14 residues. CDR1 is SEHNR and CDR2 is FQNEAQ in the germline V gene (reference sequence). V dropped 6 bases and J dropped 9 bases, with 15 bases sitting between them. As DNA, the CDR3 is TGTGCCAGCAGTGAGGGGGGGGAAGGTTCACCCCTCCACTTT. Protein: CASSEGGEGSPLHF.

As concerns this clone: The sample holds other DNA sequences that translate to the same CDR3. The CDR3 DNA is TGTGCCAGCAGCTTTAGCGGTGGGACCTACGAGCAGTACTTC. Amino acid sequence: CASSFSGGTYEQYF. The chain is built from TRBV11-3 and TRBJ2-7; maybe TRBD2 (6 bases). This CDR3 is built from 14 residues. Trimming cost V 3 bases and J 2 bases, with 11 bases left between them. CDR1 SGHNT and CDR2 YENEEA come from the germline V gene.

The V gene is TRBV20-1, the J gene TRBJ2-7; D is unresolved. The germline V gene has CDR1 DFQATT and CDR2 SNEGSKA (reference sequence). The CDR3 totals 11 residues. V was clipped by 3 bases and J by 3 bases, with 6 bases between them. The CDR3 coding sequence is TGCAGTGCTAGTGTAAACTACGAGCAGTACTTC. This gives the protein CSASVNYEQYF.

The V and J genes are TRBV30 and TRBJ2-7; 9 nucleotides agree with TRBD1. V shed 5 bases and J 3 bases; nucleotides not matched to a gene: 8. There are 14 residues in the CDR3. CDR1 is GTSNPN, CDR2 SVGIG, per germline (reference sequence). The CDR3 region has the DNA TGTGCCTGGGGAAAGACAGGGGGATTCTACGAGCAGTACTTC. Protein sequence: CAWGKTGGFYEQYF.

This chain connects TRBV30 to TRBJ2-7, with D perhaps TRBD2 (7 bases). The CDR3 totals 14 residues. The ends were cut back, 4 bases at V and 0 bases at J, with 13 bases in the middle. Germline loops: CDR1 GTSNPN, CDR2 SVGIG (reference sequence). This CDR3 is CAWNKGGNSYEQYF. DNA for the CDR3: TGTGCCTGGAACAAGGGGGGGAACTCCTACGAGCAGTACTTC.

The V gene is TRBV5-1, the J gene TRBJ2-1; 13 nucleotides line up with TRBD2. Losses at the gene ends were 4 bases for V and 2 bases for J; bases not matched to a gene: 6. Germline V gene lookup returns CDR1 SGHRS and CDR2 YFSETQ. There are 17 residues in the CDR3. CDR3 loop: CASSPRLAGGPYNEQFF. The CDR3 coding sequence is TGCGCCAGCAGCCCGAGACTAGCGGGGGGCCCCTACAATGAGCAGTTCTTC.

The chain carries TRBV2 and TRBJ1-4, with TRBD1 as a possible D gene (5 bases). The V gene lost 8 bases and the J gene lost 7 bases, with 17 bases spanning the gap. CDR1 and CDR2 (germline): SNHLY, FYNNEI. The CDR3 consists of 14 residues. In DNA, the CDR3 is TGTGCCAGCGCCCAACAGGCCCTTACTGAAAAACTGTTTTTT. It specifies CASAQQALTEKLFF.

The chain employs TRBV5-1 and TRBJ2-7, with 10 bases lining up with TRBD2. Trimming removed 2 bases from V and 3 bases from J; junction bases left unmatched: 11. Germline-derived CDR1 and CDR2 are SGHRS and YFSETQ. The CDR3 is 17 amino acids. The chain's CDR3 is CASSFSGRASNFYEQYF. In DNA, the CDR3 is TGCGCCAGCAGCTTCAGCGGGAGGGCCTCTAATTTCTACGAGCAGTACTTC.

This chain uses TRBV5-4 with TRBJ2-5, with 9 positions matching TRBD2. The CDR3 runs 15 residues. In germline, CDR1 is SGHNT, CDR2 YYREEE (reference sequence). V lost 4 bases, J lost 4 bases, and 8 bases stayed unmatched. The CDR3 here is CASSQRSGSTETQYF. Written as DNA, the CDR3 is TGTGCCAGCAGCCAGCGTAGCGGGAGCACAGAGACCCAGTACTTC. Supplemented by reference TRBV5-4 and TRBJ2-5, the full variable domain reads ETGVTQSPTHLIKTRGQQVTLRCSSQSGHNTVSWYQQALGQGPQFIFQYYREEENGRGNFPPRFSGLQFPNYSSELNVNALELDDSALYLCASSQRSGSTETQYFGPGTRLLVL.

V usage is TRBV6-5 and J usage is TRBJ2-1; D might be TRBD2 (6 bases). Trimming cost V 6 bases and J 4 bases, with 13 bases left between them. This CDR3 is 14 amino acids long. Germline V lookup: CDR1 MNHEY, CDR2 SVGAGI. CDR3 loop: CASSPLANYNEQFF. As DNA, the CDR3 is TGTGCCAGCAGCCCCCTAGCGAATTACAATGAGCAGTTCTTC.

The chain couples TRBV9 to TRBJ1-2, with TRBD1 matching 8 bases. The CDR3 is 16 amino acids. The germline CDR1 and CDR2 sequences are SGDLS and YYNGEE. V lost 0 bases, J lost 0 bases, and 4 bases stayed unmatched. The DNA of the CDR3 is TGTGCCAGCAGCGTAGGTGGGACAGGTGCTAACTATGGCTACACCTTC. Protein: CASSVGGTGANYGYTF. Full variable domain (rest looked up from reference TRBV9 and TRBJ1-2): DSGVTQTPKHLITATGQRVTLRCSPRSGDLSVYWYQQSLDQGLQFLIQYYNGEERAKGNILERFSAQQFPDLHSELNLSSLELGDSALYFCASSVGGTGANYGYTFGSGTRLTVV.

The V and J genes are TRBV19 and TRBJ2-2; D not resolved. Germline-derived CDR1 and CDR2 are LNHDA and SQIVND (reference sequence). Trimming took 4 bases from V and 4 from J, leaving 13 bases between them. CDR3 length: 15 residues. The CDR3 bases are TGTGCCAGTAGTACCGGGTTGGTCTCCACCGGGGAGCTGTTTTTT. Translation gives CASSTGLVSTGELFF.

The V and J genes are TRBV7-6 and TRBJ2-3; 8 nucleotides align to TRBD1. CDR1 and CDR2 (germline): SGHVS, FNYEAQ. The CDR3 is 15 amino acids. Trimming took 5 bases from V and 3 from J; bases not matched to a gene: 7. CDR3 loop: CASSNIGQGTDTQYF. The CDR3 DNA is TGTGCCAGCAGCAACATCGGACAGGGTACAGATACGCAGTATTTT.

The chain combines TRBV28 with TRBJ2-1; 13 positions agree with TRBD2. The CDR3 extends over 19 amino acids. The J segment lost 9 bases and the V segment lost 5 bases, leaving 19 bases of the junction unmatched. Germline CDR1 and CDR2: MDHEN and SYDVKM. CDR3: CASSKPGLAGPAELGEQFF. Here the CDR3 DNA reads TGTGCCAGCAGTAAACCGGGACTAGCGGGACCCGCCGAGTTGGGTGAGCAGTTCTTC.

The chain uses TRBV10-2 and TRBJ2-7; D perhaps matches TRBD1 (6 bases). Germline V gene data show CDR1 as WSHSY and CDR2 as SAAADI. The CDR3 has 15 residues. V shed 4 bases and J shed 2 bases, with 15 bases lying between them. CDR3 in amino acids: CASSGGQPGPYEQYF. The CDR3 DNA reads as TGCGCCAGCAGTGGAGGACAGCCAGGACCCTACGAGCAGTACTTC.

The CDR3 loop reads CASSSGQGVGKGDYTF. The CDR3 coding sequence is TGTGCCAGCAGCTCGGGACAGGGTGTTGGGAAAGGAGACTACACCTTC. The chain uses TRBV7-9 and TRBJ1-2; the match to TRBD1 covers 9 bases. Trimming removed 4 bases from V and 10 bases from J; junction bases left unmatched: 16. CDR1 is SEHNR, CDR2 FQNEAQ, per germline (reference sequence). This CDR3 contains 16 residues.

The J gene is TRBJ1-2, the V gene TRBV7-9; D is uncertain. Germline V lookup: CDR1 SEHNR, CDR2 FQNEAQ (reference sequence). The V end was cut by 1 base, the J end by 4 bases, with 13 bases between. This CDR3 is built from 15 residues. CDR3 loop: CASSLGQTPFYGYTF. The CDR3 region has the DNA TGTGCCAGCAGCTTAGGGCAGACTCCTTTCTATGGCTACACCTTC.

The CDR3 here is CSVHGQGHGYTF. DNA of the CDR3: TGCAGCGTTCACGGACAGGGACATGGCTACACCTTC. The chain has TRBV29-1 and TRBJ1-2, with TRBD1 matching over 8 bases. Trimming took 5 bases from V and 6 from J; bases not matched to a gene: 5. Germline loops: CDR1 SQVTM, CDR2 ANQGSEA. CDR3 length equals 12 residues.

The V and J genes are TRBV6-1 and TRBJ2-1, with D perhaps matching TRBD2 (6 bases). CDR1 and CDR2 (germline): MNHNS, SASEGT. The CDR3 runs to 14 residues. The V end was cut by 7 bases, the J end by 8 bases, with 18 bases between. The CDR3 protein is CASNSGLHGDEQFF. The CDR3 DNA is TGTGCCAGCAACTCGGGACTCCATGGGGATGAGCAGTTCTTC.

This clone was observed a few times. The chain carries TRBV19 and TRBJ2-3; TRBD2 matches at 7 bases. After removal of 4 bases from V and 0 bases from J, the junction contained 7 bases not matched to a gene. Germline CDR1 is LNHDA and CDR2 is SQIVND (reference sequence). There are 16 residues in the CDR3. CDR3 in DNA: TGTGCCAGTAGTAGGCTAGCGGAACTCAGCACAGATACGCAGTATTTT. Translating it yields CASSRLAELSTDTQYF. Combining the CDR3 with reference TRBV19 and TRBJ2-3 gives the whole variable domain DGGITQSPKYLFRKEGQNVTLSCEQNLNHDAMYWYRQDPGQGLRLIYYSQIVNDFQKGDIAEGYSVSREKKESFPLTVTSAQKNPTAFYLCASSRLAELSTDTQYFGPGTRLTVL.

The chain combines TRBV30 with TRBJ2-7; TRBD2 is a possible D gene (7 bases). V was trimmed by 1 base and J by 8 bases, leaving 9 bases between them. Germline CDR1 is GTSNPN and CDR2 is SVGIG (reference sequence). This CDR3 is 11 amino acids long. The CDR3 loop is CAWSAGGKQYF. In nucleotides, the CDR3 is TGTGCCTGGAGTGCGGGGGGCAAGCAGTACTTC.

V and J are TRBV5-6 and TRBJ2-5; D is possibly TRBD1 (5 bases). V was shortened by 2 bases and J by 4 bases, with 15 bases between the two germline ends. Germline V gene lookup returns CDR1 SGHDT and CDR2 YYEEEE. This CDR3 region has 15 residues. CDR3 nucleotides: TGTGCCAGCAGCTTTTTTTGGGTGGGGCCAGAGACCCAGTACTTC. Protein: CASSFFWVGPETQYF.

The gene calls are TRBV18 and TRBJ1-1; D is unresolved. This CDR3 contains 13 residues. Germline V gene sequence: CDR1 KGHSH, CDR2 LQKENI. Trimming removed 3 bases at V and 2 bases at J, with 7 bases between. CDR3 residues: CASSPGFNTEAFF. CDR3 nucleotides: TGTGCCAGCTCACCCGGGTTCAACACTGAAGCTTTCTTT.

The chain is built from TRBV19 and TRBJ2-1; D not certain. The CDR3 covers 12 residues. Trimming removed 8 bases at V and 2 bases at J, with 7 bases between. CDR1 is LNHDA and CDR2 is SQIVND in the germline V gene (reference sequence). DNA of the CDR3: TGTGCCAGTTCCCCGGCCTACAATGAGCAGTTCTTC. Translated, it gives CASSPAYNEQFF.

The chain has TRBV18 and TRBJ2-1; unclear D gene. V was pared by 5 bases and J by 8 bases, with 7 bases between. CDR1 and CDR2 (germline): KGHSH, LQKENI. CDR3 length: 11 amino acids. CDR3 coding DNA: TGTGCCAGCTCAACAGTGGATGAGCAGTTCTTC. Its protein product is CASSTVDEQFF. Full variable domain (outside the CDR3, taken from reference TRBV18 and TRBJ2-1): NAGVMQNPRHLVRRRGQEARLRCSPMKGHSHVYWYRQLPEEGLKFMVYLQKENIIDESGMPKERFSAEFPKEGPSILRIQQVVRGDSAAYFCASSTVDEQFFGPGTRLTVL.

The chain combines TRBV18 with TRBJ2-2; tentatively, D is TRBD1 (5 bases). V was cut by 0 bases and J by 5 bases, with 16 bases left in between. CDR3 length: 17 amino acids. Germline CDR1 KGHSH, CDR2 LQKENI. The CDR3 region has the DNA TGTGCCAGCTCACCACCGAATTCTCAGGGTATGACCGGGGAGCTGTTTTTT. Its translation is CASSPPNSQGMTGELFF.

J is TRBJ1-1 and V is TRBV10-3; D may be TRBD1 (5 bases). V was cut by 3 bases and J by 1 base, with 6 bases left in between. CDR1 ENHRY and CDR2 SYGVKD come from the germline V gene. The CDR3 length is 13 residues. CDR3 sequence (DNA): TGTGCCATCAGTGAAGGACAGAACACTGAAGCTTTCTTT. Protein: CAISEGQNTEAFF.

For the CDR3, the DNA is TGCGCCAGCAGCGTCCGGACAGTTAGGCTCCTACAAGAGACCCAGTACTTC. It yields the protein CASSVRTVRLLQETQYF. V is TRBV5-1 and J is TRBJ2-5; D possibly corresponds to TRBD1 (6 bases). V lost 4 bases to trimming and J lost 2 bases, with 21 bases between them. The germline CDR1 and CDR2 sequences are SGHRS and YFSETQ. The CDR3 is made up of 17 amino acids.

J is TRBJ2-7 and V is TRBV7-8, with TRBD2 matching 8 bases. The length of the CDR3 is 16 residues. Germline CDR1 is SGHVS and CDR2 is FQNEAQ. Trimming took 0 bases from V and 6 from J; bases not matched to a gene: 10. The CDR3: CASSLARRREVSEQYF. In DNA, the CDR3 is TGTGCCAGCAGCTTAGCGCGGAGGCGGGAGGTTTCCGAGCAGTACTTC. The full variable domain, completed using reference TRBV7-8 and TRBJ2-7, is GAGVSQSPRYKVAKRGQDVALRCDPISGHVSLFWYQQALGQGPEFLTYFQNEAQLDKSGLPSDRFFAERPEGSVSTLKIQRTQQEDSAVYLCASSLARRREVSEQYFGPGTRLTVT.

The V call is TRBV5-1, the J call TRBJ1-2, with D uncertain. Per germline, CDR1 SGHRS and CDR2 YFSETQ. This CDR3 is 12 amino acids long. V lost 5 bases and J lost 1, with 6 bases in between. CDR3 sequence (DNA): TGCGCCAGCAGGGAGGATAACTATGGCTACACCTTC. It codes for CASREDNYGYTF.